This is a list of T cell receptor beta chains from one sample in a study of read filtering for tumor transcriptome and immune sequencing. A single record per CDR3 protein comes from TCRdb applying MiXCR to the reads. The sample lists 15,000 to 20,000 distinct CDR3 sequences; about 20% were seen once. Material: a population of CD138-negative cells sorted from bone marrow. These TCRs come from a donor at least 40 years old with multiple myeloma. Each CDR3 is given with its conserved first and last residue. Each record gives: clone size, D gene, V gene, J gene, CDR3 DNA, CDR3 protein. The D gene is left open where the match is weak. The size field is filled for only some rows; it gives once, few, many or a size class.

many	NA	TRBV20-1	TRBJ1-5	TGCAGTGCTGGCCAGAGGGGGGGGCAGCCCCAGCATTTT	CSAGQRGGQPQHF
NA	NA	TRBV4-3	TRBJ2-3	TGCGCCAGCAGCCGCTCAGGCAGGGGAACAGATACGCAGTATTTT	CASSRSGRGTDTQYF
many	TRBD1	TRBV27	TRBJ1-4	TGTGCCAGCAGTTTATCACAGGGGAGATATGAAAAACTGTTTTTT	CASSLSQGRYEKLFF
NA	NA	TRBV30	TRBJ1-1	TGTGCCTGGAGAGCGAGGCTGGACGCTGAAGCTTTCTTT	CAWRARLDAEAFF
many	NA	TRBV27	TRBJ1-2	TGTGCCAGCAGTTCCGGGTCGGTTAACTATGGCTACACCTTC	CASSSGSVNYGYTF
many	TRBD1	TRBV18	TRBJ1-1	TGTGCCAGCTCACCACTTCGACAGGGGAGTTTTAACACTGAAGCTTTCTTT	CASSPLRQGSFNTEAFF
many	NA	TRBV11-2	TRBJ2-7	TGTGCCAGCAGTTCTCAGCCCTACGAGCAGTACTTC	CASSSQPYEQYF
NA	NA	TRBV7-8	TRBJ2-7	TGTGCCAGCAGCTTAGGCAGCTCCCTGAGCGAGCAGTACTTC	CASSLGSSLSEQYF
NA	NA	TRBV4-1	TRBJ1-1	TGCGCCAGCAGCCAAGGAGCAACGGATGCTTTCTTT	CASSQGATDAFF
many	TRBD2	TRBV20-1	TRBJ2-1	TGCAGTGCCGACCAACTAGCGGGGATCTACAATGAGCAGTTCTTC	CSADQLAGIYNEQFF
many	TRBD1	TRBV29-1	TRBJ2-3	TGCAGCGTTGATAGTCAGGGGGCTCCAGATACGCAGTATTTT	CSVDSQGAPDTQYF
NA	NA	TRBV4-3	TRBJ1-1	TGCGCCAGCGGCCATGTAACAGCGAACACTGAAGCTTCCTTT	CASGHVTANTEASF
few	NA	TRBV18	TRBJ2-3	TGTGCCAGTAACCCCGCGAGGGGCGGGACAGATACGCAGTATTTT	CASNPARGGTDTQYF
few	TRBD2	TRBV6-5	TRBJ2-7	TGTGCCACTGTTGTTACTAGCGGGTTAACCTACGAGCAGTACTTC	CATVVTSGLTYEQYF
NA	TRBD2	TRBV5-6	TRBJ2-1	TGTGCCAGCAGCCTCCCCGTTATCGCGGGAGTACGCCGGAATGAGCAGTTCTTC	CASSLPVIAGVRRNEQFF
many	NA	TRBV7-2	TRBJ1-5	TGTGCCACGTATCAGCCCCAGCATTTT	CATYQPQHF
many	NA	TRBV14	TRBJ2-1	TGTGCCAGCAGCCATCACACAGGGACGGGGGGATTCTATGAGCAGTTCTTC	CASSHHTGTGGFYEQFF
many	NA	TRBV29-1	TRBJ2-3	TGCAGCGTTGAGCAGACAGGCGGCTTAAGTACGCAGTATTTT	CSVEQTGGLSTQYF
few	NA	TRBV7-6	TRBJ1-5	TGTGCCAGCAGCTTATCAGAGTTCAATAGCAATCAGCCCCAGCATTTT	CASSLSEFNSNQPQHF
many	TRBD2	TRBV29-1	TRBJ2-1	TGCAGCGTTGATTCTAGCGGGAGGCCCTCCGAGGAGCAGTTCTTC	CSVDSSGRPSEEQFF
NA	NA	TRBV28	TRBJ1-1	TGTGCCAGCAGTCCCGCGGGGCGGAGGAACACTGAAGCTTTCTTT	CASSPAGRRNTEAFF
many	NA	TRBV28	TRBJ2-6	TGTGCCAGCAGCCATACCCGGGCTGGGGCCAACGTCCTGACTTTC	CASSHTRAGANVLTF
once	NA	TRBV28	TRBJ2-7	TGTGCCAGCACAGTTAGAAATTTTGGCGAGCAGTACTTC	CASTVRNFGEQYF
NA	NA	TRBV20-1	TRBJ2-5	TGCAGTGCGACCGTTCCCCTCCAAGAGACCCAGTACTTC	CSATVPLQETQYF
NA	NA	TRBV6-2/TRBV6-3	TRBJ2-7	TGTGCCAGCAGTCCGGACAGTTGGCTCGAGCAGTACTTC	CASSPDSWLEQYF
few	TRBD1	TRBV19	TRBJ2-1	TGTGCCAGTAGTAATCAGGGGGCCTACAATGAGCAGTTCTTC	CASSNQGAYNEQFF